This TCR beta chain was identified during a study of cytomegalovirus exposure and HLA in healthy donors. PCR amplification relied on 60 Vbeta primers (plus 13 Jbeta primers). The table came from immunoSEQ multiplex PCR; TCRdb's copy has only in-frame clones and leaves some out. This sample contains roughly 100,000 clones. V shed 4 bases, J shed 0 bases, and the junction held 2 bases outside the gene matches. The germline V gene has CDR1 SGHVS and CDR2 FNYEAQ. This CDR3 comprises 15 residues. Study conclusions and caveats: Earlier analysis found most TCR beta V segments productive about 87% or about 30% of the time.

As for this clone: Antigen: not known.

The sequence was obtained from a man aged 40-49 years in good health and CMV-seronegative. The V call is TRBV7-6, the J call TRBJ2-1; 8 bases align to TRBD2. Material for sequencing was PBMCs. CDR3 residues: CASSSREGSYNEQFF. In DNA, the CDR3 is TGTGCCAGCAGCTCACGGGAGGGCTCCTACAATGAGCAGTTCTTC.